This TCR beta chain appears in the sequencing data of a study of blood T cell repertoires in COVID-19. The participants were between about 18 and 90 years old and came from roughly 25 US areas. Cohort 3 recovered donors had two negative PCRs, clearance, or symptom resolution. V was clipped by 5 bases and J by 7 bases; unmatched bases: 5. In germline, CDR1 is MGHRA, CDR2 YSYEKL. The CDR3 sequence is 14 residues long. Clones were read by immunoSEQ multiplex PCR, and TCRdb kept only the in-frame ones, dropping some. Of under 300,000 clones in the sample, 75% to 95% are singletons; the top ten hold under 2.5%.

The chain combines TRBV4-1 with TRBJ1-6; 7 bases agree with TRBD1. The sample was PBMCs or T cells enriched from blood (not recorded which). This TCR was recovered from a woman aged 18 to 35 who had recovered from COVID-19. CDR3 region: CASSFQGENSPLHF. CDR3 DNA: TGCGCCAGCAGCTTTCAGGGGGAGAATTCACCCCTCCACTTT.